This is a list of T cell receptor beta chains from one sample in a study of shared clonotypes between healthy human individuals. Using immunoSEQ multiplex PCR, the repertoire was profiled, and TCRdb retains in-frame clones only, with some absent. In the table there are about 590,000 clones, nearly 97% of which are singletons. The sample taken for sequencing was naive CD8+ T cells sorted from blood. All receptors derive from a young woman in good health. Each CDR3 is given with its conserved first and last residue. D genes are given only for firm matches. For some rows the clone size is stated as once, few or many, or as a class when expanded; others skip it.

CASTQEVDTQYF | TGTGCCAGCACACAGGAGGTAGATACGCAGTATTTT | . | . | TRBJ2-3 | TRBV2
CASSDSGGPAAEAFF | TGTGCCAGCAGTGACTCGGGGGGGCCCGCCGCTGAAGCTTTCTTT | . | . | TRBJ1-1 | TRBV6-4
CASSLEVGKNTEAFF | TGTGCCAGCAGCTTAGAAGTGGGGAAGAACACTGAAGCTTTCTTT | . | . | TRBJ1-1 | TRBV7-9
CASSQREGLPNEQFF | TGCGCCAGCAGCCAAAGAGAGGGGCTGCCAAATGAGCAGTTCTTC | . | . | TRBJ2-1 | TRBV4-1
CASSLDPRASYSYNEQFF | TGTGCCAGCAGCTTAGACCCCAGGGCCTCCTATTCCTACAATGAGCAGTTCTTC | . | . | TRBJ2-1 | TRBV7-6
CATSREPYQPQHF | TGTGCCACCAGCAGAGAACCCTATCAGCCCCAGCATTTT | few | . | TRBJ1-5 | TRBV15
CASAAGQASYEQYF | TGTGCCAGTGCAGCGGGGCAGGCCTCCTACGAGCAGTACTTC | . | TRBD2 | TRBJ2-7 | TRBV19
CASSFGPIDYEQYF | TGTGCCAGTAGTTTTGGCCCCATAGACTACGAGCAGTACTTC | . | . | TRBJ2-7 | TRBV19
CASSGEVAKNIQYF | TGTGCCAGCAGCGGGGAGGTTGCCAAAAACATTCAGTACTTC | . | . | TRBJ2-4 | TRBV13
CASKMNTGELFF | TGTGCCAGTAAAATGAACACCGGGGAGCTGTTTTTT | . | . | TRBJ2-2 | TRBV19
CASSSYRLGSSNTGELFF | TGTGCCAGCAGCTCCTACCGGCTCGGCAGCTCGAACACCGGGGAGCTGTTTTTT | . | . | TRBJ2-2 | TRBV28
CASSLPPGQGLSDTQYF | TGTGCCAGCAGCTTACCGCCGGGACAGGGACTATCGGATACGCAGTATTTT | . | TRBD1 | TRBJ2-3 | TRBV7-9
CASSLAASATPWAEAFF | TGTGCCAGCAGCTTGGCCGCGTCGGCAACCCCCTGGGCTGAAGCTTTCTTT | . | . | TRBJ1-1 | TRBV5-6
CASSLNGGRTYNEQFF | TGTGCCAGCAGTTTAAACGGCGGGAGGACCTACAATGAGCAGTTCTTC | . | TRBD2 | TRBJ2-1 | TRBV27
CASSRTGTNTEAFF | TGTGCCAGCAGCCGGACAGGGACGAACACTGAAGCTTTCTTT | few | TRBD1 | TRBJ1-1 | TRBV27
CASSPWTGMNTEAFF | TGTGCCAGCAGCCCCTGGACAGGTATGAACACTGAAGCTTTCTTT | . | TRBD1 | TRBJ1-1 | TRBV7-9
CSVIYTGELFF | TGCAGTGTCATATACACCGGGGAGCTGTTTTTT | . | . | TRBJ2-2 | TRBV20-1
CASSTGLAGVVGETQYF | TGTGCCAGCAGCACGGGACTAGCGGGAGTTGTGGGGGAGACCCAGTACTTC | . | TRBD2 | TRBJ2-5 | TRBV7-9
CASLPYLNTEAFF | TGTGCCAGCCTACCTTACCTGAACACTGAAGCTTTCTTT | . | . | TRBJ1-1 | TRBV6-6
CASSSFHAYEQYF | TGTGCCAGCAGCTCATTCCATGCCTACGAGCAGTACTTC | . | . | TRBJ2-7 | TRBV7-9
CASSISLATNEKLFF | TGTGCCAGCAGTATTTCCCTTGCAACTAATGAAAAACTGTTTTTT | once | . | TRBJ1-4 | TRBV28
CATSSVTGPAHF | TGTGCCACCAGCAGCGTCACAGGACCGGCGCACTTC | . | . | TRBJ2-5 | TRBV15
CASSPDMISGRELLETQYF | TGTGCCAGCAGCCCCGATATGATTAGCGGGAGAGAATTATTGGAGACCCAGTACTTC | . | TRBD2 | TRBJ2-5 | TRBV5-4
CASSLKNLANYGYTF | TGTGCCAGCAGCTTAAAGAATTTGGCCAACTATGGCTACACCTTC | . | . | TRBJ1-2 | TRBV11-2
CSVSPRDSIYEQYF | TGCAGCGTTTCTCCCCGGGACAGTATTTACGAGCAGTACTTC | once | TRBD1 | TRBJ2-7 | TRBV29-1
CASSGGLAGLNEQFF | TGTGCCAGCAGCGGAGGACTAGCGGGACTCAATGAGCAGTTCTTC | . | TRBD2 | TRBJ2-1 | TRBV9
CASSQVSLEGFGEQYF | TGTGCCAGCAGCCAAGTCTCCCTGGAAGGGTTCGGCGAGCAGTACTTC | . | . | TRBJ2-7 | TRBV4-2
CATSRVGQGVEEQYF | TGTGCCACCAGCAGAGTAGGACAGGGTGTAGAAGAGCAGTACTTC | . | TRBD1 | TRBJ2-7 | TRBV15
CASSSTRDRPGTEAFF | TGTGCCAGCTCATCAACCCGAGACAGGCCTGGGACTGAAGCTTTCTTT | . | . | TRBJ1-1 | TRBV18
CASSTGLAGVEQFF | TGCGCCAGCAGCACGGGACTAGCGGGAGTTGAGCAGTTCTTC | . | TRBD2 | TRBJ2-1 | TRBV5-1
CASSLSPPDRGSLHEQYF | TGTGCCAGCAGCTTATCCCCCCCCGACAGGGGCTCTCTCCACGAGCAGTACTTC | . | TRBD1 | TRBJ2-7 | TRBV7-3
CASSATPGRKETQYF | TGTGCCAGCAGCGCGACACCGGGACGTAAAGAGACCCAGTACTTC | . | . | TRBJ2-5 | TRBV9
CASSERQGYREQYF | TGTGCCAGCAGTGAGCGACAGGGGTACAGGGAGCAGTACTTC | . | TRBD1 | TRBJ2-5 | TRBV2
CASSPGWDTEAFF | TGTGCCAGCAGCCCCGGTTGGGACACTGAAGCTTTCTTT | . | . | TRBJ1-1 | TRBV7-9
CASSLGLNEDKDKNYTF | TGTGCCAGCAGCTTAGGCCTAAATGAAGACAAGGACAAAAACTACACCTTC | . | . | TRBJ1-2 | TRBV13
CASSPPKEGTTRTDTQYF | TGTGCCAGCTCACCACCGAAAGAGGGAACGACTCGCACAGATACGCAGTATTTT | . | . | TRBJ2-3 | TRBV18
CSALDQAEQYF | TGCAGTGCCCTGGACCAGGCGGAGCAGTACTTC | . | . | TRBJ2-7 | TRBV20-1
CAWSYGGGEQYF | TGTGCCTGGAGTTACGGGGGGGGCGAGCAGTACTTC | . | TRBD2 | TRBJ2-7 | TRBV30
CASSLGTTYEQYF | TGTGCCAGCAGCTTGGGGACTACCTACGAGCAGTACTTC | . | . | TRBJ2-7 | TRBV5-4
CASQTPPFGELFF | TGTGCCAGCCAGACTCCACCCTTCGGGGAGCTGTTTTTT | . | . | TRBJ2-2 | TRBV7-9
CASSLRGTYEQYF | TGTGCCAGCAGCTTAAGGGGGACCTACGAGCAGTACTTC | . | . | TRBJ2-7 | TRBV7-9
CASSPNGGTVTDTQYF | TGTGCCAGCAGTCCTAACGGCGGCACCGTCACAGATACGCAGTATTTT | . | . | TRBJ2-3 | TRBV7-6
CAWTEGLLVEF | TGTGCCTGGACCGAGGGATTGTTGGTCGAGTTC | . | . | TRBJ2-7 | TRBV30
CASSLQGEAFF | TGTGCCAGCAGCTTACAGGGGGAAGCTTTCTTT | . | TRBD1 | TRBJ1-1 | TRBV5-6
CASSLGTSGRLSYNEQFF | TGCGCCAGCAGCTTGGGGACTAGCGGGAGATTGTCCTACAATGAGCAGTTCTTC | . | TRBD2 | TRBJ2-1 | TRBV5-1
CASSLGGVSYNEQFF | TGTGCCAGCAGTCTCGGGGGAGTCTCCTACAATGAGCAGTTCTTC | . | . | TRBJ2-1 | TRBV27
CAWSAPGTIYEQYF | TGTGCCTGGAGTGCCCCCGGGACAATCTACGAGCAGTACTTC | . | . | TRBJ2-7 | TRBV30
CASSHGLARSYEQYF | TGTGCCAGCAGCCATGGACTAGCGCGTTCCTACGAGCAGTACTTC | . | TRBD2 | TRBJ2-7 | TRBV9
CASSPWGGEAGYTF | TGTGCCAGCAGCCCCTGGGGGGGCGAGGCTGGCTACACCTTC | . | . | TRBJ1-2 | TRBV28
CASSPYGGRGTEAFF | TGTGCCAGCAGCCCGTACGGGGGGCGAGGCACTGAAGCTTTCTTT | . | . | TRBJ1-1 | TRBV5-6
CASTGTGEETQYF | TGTGCCAGCACTGGGACAGGGGAAGAGACCCAGTACTTC | . | TRBD1 | TRBJ2-5 | TRBV28
CASSQDSSNQPQHF | TGCGCCAGCAGCCAAGACAGCAGCAATCAGCCCCAGCATTTT | . | . | TRBJ1-5 | TRBV4-1
CASSQTQYGTDTQYF | TGTGCCAGCAGCCAAACCCAGTACGGCACAGATACGCAGTATTTT | . | . | TRBJ2-3 | TRBV14
CSVERQGLQYF | TGCAGCGTTGAGAGACAGGGCCTGCAGTATTTT | . | TRBD1 | TRBJ2-3 | TRBV29-1
CASSPGGSGQETQYF | TGTGCCAGCAGCCCTGGTGGTAGCGGCCAAGAGACCCAGTACTTC | . | . | TRBJ2-5 | TRBV11-2
CASSFEDWETQYF | TGTGCCAGCAGTTTCGAGGACTGGGAGACCCAGTACTTC | . | . | TRBJ2-5 | TRBV28